The 18 T cell receptor beta chains given below trace back to one sample, sequenced in a study of blood T cell repertoires in COVID-19. Some clones are missing from TCRdb's copy, which holds only in-frame ones; the method was immunoSEQ multiplex PCR. The table lists over 250,000 clones, around 87% of them singletons, with under 5.5% in the top ten. Sequencing was done on a sample of PBMCs or T cells enriched from blood (not recorded which). The origin of the receptors is a woman aged 30 to 39 who had recovered from COVID-19.

The chain uses TRBV19 and TRBJ1-5; no clear D gene. In germline, CDR1 is LNHDA, CDR2 SQIVND (reference sequence). Trimming stripped 5 bases from V and 2 bases from J, with 13 bases between. The CDR3 runs to 15 residues. The CDR3 here is CASSLEAVGNQPQHF. In DNA form, the CDR3 reads TGTGCCAGTAGTCTCGAGGCAGTTGGCAATCAGCCCCAGCATTTT.

The CDR3 nucleotides read TGTGCCAGCAGTTTCCCCCGTAGGGGCGGTCGAGCCAAAAACATTCAGTACTTC. Translated, it gives CASSFPRRGGRAKNIQYF. This chain links TRBV28 with TRBJ2-4; tentative D call: TRBD1 (5 bases). This CDR3 is built from 18 residues. Trimming shortened V by 3 bases and J by 0 bases, and 18 bases separated the two germline ends. CDR1 and CDR2 (germline): MDHEN, SYDVKM.

The chain combines TRBV12-3 or TRBV12-4 with TRBJ1-2, with a weak D call TRBD1 (6 bases). The CDR3 is 13 residues long. V lost 5 bases and J 4 bases, leaving 11 bases between the germline ends. CDR3 coding DNA: TGTGCCAGCAGTCCTGACAGGTTCTATGGCTACACCTTC. This codes for CASSPDRFYGYTF.

This chain connects TRBV4-3 to TRBJ2-7; weak D call: TRBD2 (8 bases). The ends were cut back, 2 bases at V and 2 bases at J, with 22 bases in the middle. The CDR3 is 18 amino acids. In germline, CDR1 is LGHNA, CDR2 YSLEER. This CDR3 reads CASSQFVSGTDLTYEQYF. DNA for the CDR3: TGCGCCAGCAGCCAATTCGTTAGCGGGACAGACCTAACCTACGAGCAGTACTTC.

The rearrangement uses TRBV11-3 and TRBJ2-1; tentative D call: TRBD1 (5 bases). The CDR3 has 16 residues. CDR1 is SGHNT, CDR2 YENEEA, per germline. With 5 bases removed from V and 0 bases from J, the gap between germline ends came to 14 bases. The CDR3 sequence is CASSPGPDISYNEQFF. Written as DNA, the CDR3 is TGTGCCAGCAGCCCAGGGCCGGATATCTCCTACAATGAGCAGTTCTTC.

The rearrangement links TRBV29-1 to TRBJ1-4, with 7 positions matching TRBD1. J lost 6 bases, V lost 5 bases, and 9 bases had no gene match. The CDR3 runs to 14 residues. Per the germline V gene, CDR1 is SQVTM and CDR2 is ANQGSEA. For the CDR3, the DNA is TGCAGCGTTATTTCGGACAGGTCCCATGAAAAACTGTTTTTT. It codes for CSVISDRSHEKLFF.

The rearrangement links TRBV4-3 to TRBJ2-3; 7 bases match TRBD1. After removal of 4 bases from V and 0 bases from J, the junction contained 25 bases not matched to a gene. Germline CDR1 reads LGHNA; CDR2 reads YSLEER. This CDR3 contains 22 residues. In nucleotides, the CDR3 is TGCGCCAGCAGCCCCCTAAACCCGGGACAGCAAGAACAACAAAACAGCACAGATACGCAGTATTTT. Translation gives CASSPLNPGQQEQQNSTDTQYF.

V gene TRBV5-1 combines with J gene TRBJ1-1, with no clear D. Germline values: CDR1 SGHRS, CDR2 YFSETQ. V dropped 0 bases and J dropped 10 bases, with 7 bases sitting between them. The CDR3 is 11 residues long. The CDR3 coding sequence is TGCGCCAGCAGCTTGGAACCGGGAGCTTTCTTT. Encoded protein: CASSLEPGAFF.

This sequence joins TRBV5-4 and TRBJ2-3, with 14 bases aligning to TRBD2. V was clipped by 4 bases and J by 4 bases; unmatched bases: 8. This CDR3 has 17 amino acids. Germline values: CDR1 SGHNT, CDR2 YYREEE (reference sequence). The CDR3 nucleotides are TGTGCCAGCAGCCTCGGACTAGCGGGGGGATCTGCAGATACGCAGTATTTT. As protein: CASSLGLAGGSADTQYF. Full variable domain (rest looked up from reference TRBV5-4 and TRBJ2-3): ETGVTQSPTHLIKTRGQQVTLRCSSQSGHNTVSWYQQALGQGPQFIFQYYREEENGRGNFPPRFSGLQFPNYSSELNVNALELDDSALYLCASSLGLAGGSADTQYFGPGTRLTVL.

This sequence joins TRBV5-6 and TRBJ1-2; D unresolved. The ends were cut back, 5 bases at V and 2 bases at J, with 19 bases in the middle. The CDR3 runs 16 residues. Germline V gene sequence: CDR1 SGHDT, CDR2 YYEEEE. CDR3 amino acids: CASRRTGRVGNYGYTF. CDR3 coding DNA: TGTGCCAGCAGGCGGACGGGGAGGGTAGGCAACTATGGCTACACCTTC.

The V call is TRBV4-1, the J call TRBJ1-5; 8 nucleotides match TRBD1. Trimming removed 4 bases from V and 4 bases from J; junction bases left unmatched: 3. The germline V gene has CDR1 MGHRA and CDR2 YSYEKL. The CDR3 loop spans 14 amino acids. CDR3 sequence: CASSPWTGNQPQHF. DNA for the CDR3: TGCGCCAGCAGCCCATGGACAGGGAATCAGCCCCAGCATTTT.

The chain couples TRBV5-1 to TRBJ1-2; possibly TRBD1 for D (6 bases). In germline, CDR1 is SGHRS, CDR2 YFSETQ. The CDR3 runs to 14 residues. The V end was cut by 4 bases, the J end by 2 bases, with 12 bases between. The CDR3 bases are TGCGCCAGCAGCCCAGAAGGGGGAAACTATGGCTACACCTTC. It yields the protein CASSPEGGNYGYTF.

The chain carries TRBV6-5 and TRBJ2-1, with 7 nucleotides matching TRBD2. The CDR3 extends over 16 amino acids. Germline V gene sequence: CDR1 MNHEY, CDR2 SVGAGI. The J segment lost 1 base and the V segment lost 2 bases, leaving 5 bases of the junction unmatched. The CDR3 spells CASSYLAGGSYNEQFF. CDR3 DNA: TGTGCCAGCAGTTACCTGGCCGGGGGGTCCTACAATGAGCAGTTCTTC.

The J gene is TRBJ1-6, the V gene TRBV27; D remains unclear. The CDR3 loop spans 16 amino acids. V was clipped by 6 bases and J by 1 base, with 13 bases between them. In germline, CDR1 is MNHEY, CDR2 SMNVEV (reference sequence). CDR3 sequence: CASSRLPRSYNSPLHF. The CDR3 bases are TGTGCCAGCAGCCGTCTCCCGAGGTCCTATAATTCACCCCTCCACTTT.

The chain is built from TRBV6-6 and TRBJ1-1; 10 bases are a match to TRBD1. This CDR3 comprises 20 residues. With 6 bases clipped from V and 0 bases from J, the junction kept 19 bases outside the gene matches. Germline V CDR1 and CDR2: MNHNY, SVGAGI (reference sequence). The CDR3 coding sequence is TGTGCCAGCAGCGTGAGGTTAGGGGGACAGGGGTTGGGGATGAACACTGAAGCTTTCTTT. Translating it yields CASSVRLGGQGLGMNTEAFF.

The CDR3 loop reads CSASRGIASTDTQYF. The CDR3, as DNA: TGCAGTGCTAGTCGGGGTATCGCTAGCACAGATACGCAGTATTTT. The chain joins TRBV20-1 to TRBJ2-3; TRBD2 is a possible D gene (5 bases). Trimming stripped 3 bases from V and 0 bases from J, with 13 bases between. The CDR3 loop spans 15 amino acids. Germline CDR1 is DFQATT and CDR2 is SNEGSKA (reference sequence).

This chain links TRBV5-6 with TRBJ1-6, with TRBD1 as a possible D gene (5 bases). CDR1 SGHDT and CDR2 YYEEEE come from the germline V gene. Trimming cost V 5 bases and J 2 bases, with 14 bases left between them. The CDR3 consists of 16 residues. The CDR3 DNA sequence: TGTGCCAGCAGGTACAGGAATACGGCCTATAATTCACCCCTCCACTTT. Its translation is CASRYRNTAYNSPLHF. The full variable domain, in which reference TRBV5-6 and TRBJ1-6 provide the parts outside the CDR3, is DAGVTQSPTHLIKTRGQQVTLRCSPKSGHDTVSWYQQALGQGPQFIFQYYEEEERQRGNFPDRFSGHQFPNYSSELNVNALLLGDSALYLCASRYRNTAYNSPLHFGNGTRLTVT.

This chain uses TRBV2 with TRBJ2-1; D may be TRBD2 (6 bases). CDR1 is SNHLY and CDR2 is FYNNEI in the germline V gene. Trimming left V 7 bases short and J 1 base short, with 14 bases between. This CDR3 is 15 amino acids long. The CDR3 here is CASKIRLGSYNEQFF. DNA for the CDR3: TGTGCCAGCAAAATCCGACTAGGGTCCTACAATGAGCAGTTCTTC.